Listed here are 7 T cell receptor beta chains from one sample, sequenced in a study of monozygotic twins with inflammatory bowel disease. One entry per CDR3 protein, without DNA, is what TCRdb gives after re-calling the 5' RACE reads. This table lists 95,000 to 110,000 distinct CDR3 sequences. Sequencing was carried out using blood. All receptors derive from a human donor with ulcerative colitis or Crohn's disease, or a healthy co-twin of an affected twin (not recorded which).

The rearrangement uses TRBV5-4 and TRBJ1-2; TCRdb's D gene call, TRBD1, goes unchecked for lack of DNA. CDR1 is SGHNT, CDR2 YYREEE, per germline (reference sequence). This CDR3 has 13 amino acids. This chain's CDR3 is CASSGDRNYGYTF.

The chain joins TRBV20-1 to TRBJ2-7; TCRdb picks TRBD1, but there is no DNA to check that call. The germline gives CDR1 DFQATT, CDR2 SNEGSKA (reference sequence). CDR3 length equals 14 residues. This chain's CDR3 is CSAHRTGKVGEQYF.

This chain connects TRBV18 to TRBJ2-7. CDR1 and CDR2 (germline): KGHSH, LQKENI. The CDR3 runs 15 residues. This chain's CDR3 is CASSPSQRSSYEQYF.

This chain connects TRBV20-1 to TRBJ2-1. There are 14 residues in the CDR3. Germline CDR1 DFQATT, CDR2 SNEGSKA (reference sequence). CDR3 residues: CSARDPFGYNEQFF.

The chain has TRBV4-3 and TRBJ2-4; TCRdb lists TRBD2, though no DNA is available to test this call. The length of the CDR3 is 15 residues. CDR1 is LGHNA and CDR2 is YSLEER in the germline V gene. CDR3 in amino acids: CASSQDRLAGNIQYF.

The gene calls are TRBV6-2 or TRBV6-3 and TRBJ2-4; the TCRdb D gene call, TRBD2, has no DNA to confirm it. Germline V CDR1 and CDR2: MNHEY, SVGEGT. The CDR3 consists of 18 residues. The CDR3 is CASSYGAGAPIAKNIQYF.

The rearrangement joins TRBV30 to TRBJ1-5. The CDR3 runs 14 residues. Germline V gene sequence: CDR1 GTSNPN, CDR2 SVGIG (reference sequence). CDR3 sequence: CAWRTTGGLAPQHF.